This T cell receptor beta chain originates from a study of CD8+CD57+ T cells in acquired aplastic anemia. The wider study: Average CD4+ read depth in healthy donors was about 9.8 million reads.

Whole-study findings and limits: Patient and control CD8+ Simpson's diversity was not significantly different. Found in both controls and patients were around 29 CD8+ CDR3 sequences.

Investigators profiled TCR beta VDJ and CDR3 from genomic DNA template. MiXCR was run by TCRdb on the reads, yielding one entry per CDR3 protein. In the table there are 80,000 or so distinct CDR3 sequences, approximately 46% of which are singletons. This clonotype appeared once. What it binds is not known. The CDR3 length is 15 residues. Germline lookup yields CDR1 SGDLS and CDR2 YYNGEE. Trimming cost V 0 bases and J 2 bases, with 9 bases left between them. Sequencing was done on a sample of sorted CD4+, CD8+, or CD8+CD57+ T cells (not recorded which) from PBMCs. The sequence came from a human donor in good health, serving as a control. The chain couples TRBV9 to TRBJ1-5, with no clear D. Here the CDR3 reads CASSVGSIGNQPQHF. Here the CDR3 DNA reads TGTGCCAGCAGCGTAGGGAGCATCGGCAATCAGCCCCAGCATTTT.